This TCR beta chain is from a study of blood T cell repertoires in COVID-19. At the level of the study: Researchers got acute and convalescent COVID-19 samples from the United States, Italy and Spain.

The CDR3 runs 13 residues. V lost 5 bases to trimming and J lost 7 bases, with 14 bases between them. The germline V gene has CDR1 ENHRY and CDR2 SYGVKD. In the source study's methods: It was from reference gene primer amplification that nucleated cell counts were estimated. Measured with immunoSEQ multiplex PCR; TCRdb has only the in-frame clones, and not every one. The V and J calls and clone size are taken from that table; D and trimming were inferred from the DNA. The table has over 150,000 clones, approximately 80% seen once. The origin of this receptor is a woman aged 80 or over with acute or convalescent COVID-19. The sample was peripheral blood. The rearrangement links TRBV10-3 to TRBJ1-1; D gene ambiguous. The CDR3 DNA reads TGTGCCATCAGTCCCTCCGAGGATTTTGAAGCTTTCTTT. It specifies CAISPSEDFEAFF.